Below are 13 T cell receptor beta chains sequenced from a single sample in a study of graft-versus-host responses after intestinal transplantation. These receptors' antigens are unknown. Sequencing was performed with immunoSEQ multiplex PCR; in TCRdb, only in-frame clones are kept and a portion is missing. The sample carries about 59,000 clones, 90% to 95% recorded once. The sample consisted of unstimulated CD4+ T cells sorted from spleen or lymph node cells, taken before transplant. All receptors come from a human donor who was the organ donor for an intestinal transplant.

The chain has TRBV5-5 and TRBJ1-6; D gene ambiguous. V was cut by 0 bases and J by 7 bases, with 8 bases left in between. The CDR3 consists of 14 residues. Germline CDR1 reads SGHKS; CDR2 reads YYEKEE (reference sequence). The CDR3 loop is CASSLEGLNSPLHF. Here the CDR3 DNA reads TGTGCCAGCAGCTTGGAAGGCCTCAATTCACCCCTCCACTTT. The full variable domain, its missing parts supplied by reference TRBV5-5 and TRBJ1-6, is DAGVTQSPTHLIKTRGQQVTLRCSPISGHKSVSWYQQVLGQGPQFIFQYYEKEERGRGNFPDRFSARQFPNYSSELNVNALLLGDSALYLCASSLEGLNSPLHFGNGTRLTVT.

The rearrangement uses TRBV4-1 and TRBJ1-3; D is undetermined. V was clipped by 2 bases and J by 2 bases, with 16 bases between them. Germline values: CDR1 MGHRA, CDR2 YSYEKL. The CDR3 consists of 17 residues. The CDR3 region has the DNA TGCGCCAGCAGCCAATCCTCGGAGGGCGCTACTGGAAACACCATATATTTT. Its translation: CASSQSSEGATGNTIYF.

The chain uses TRBV9 and TRBJ2-7, with 9 bases aligning to TRBD1. The CDR3 extends over 15 amino acids. Germline values: CDR1 SGDLS, CDR2 YYNGEE. Losses at the gene ends were 3 bases for V and 4 bases for J; bases not matched to a gene: 8. CDR3 region: CASSATGTGKYEQYF. In DNA form, the CDR3 reads TGTGCCAGCAGCGCAACCGGGACAGGGAAGTACGAGCAGTACTTC.

The chain carries TRBV30 and TRBJ1-3; D is undetermined. Trimming removed 2 bases at V and 0 bases at J, with 11 bases between. The CDR3 spans 15 residues. From germline, CDR1 is GTSNPN and CDR2 SVGIG (reference sequence). The CDR3 nucleotides read TGTGCCTGGAGTACGGGCAGTTCCTCTGGAAACACCATATATTTT. It is translated as CAWSTGSSSGNTIYF.

V is TRBV7-2 and J is TRBJ2-7; 12 bases map to TRBD2. V dropped 1 base and J dropped 4; count of bases not matched to a gene: 5. Germline V lookup: CDR1 SGHTA, CDR2 FQGNSA. The CDR3 consists of 16 residues. This CDR3 is CASSLGSSGGAYEQYF. The DNA of the CDR3 is TGTGCCAGCAGCTTAGGGTCTAGCGGGGGGGCGTACGAGCAGTACTTC.

The V and J genes are TRBV5-1 and TRBJ2-2; D gene ambiguous. Germline V gives CDR1 SGHRS, CDR2 YFSETQ. The germline V and J ends were trimmed by 3 bases and 2 bases, with 2 bases remaining between them. This CDR3 comprises 12 residues. CDR3 sequence reads: CASSSNTGELFF. The CDR3 DNA reads TGCGCCAGCAGCTCAAACACCGGGGAGCTGTTTTTT.

This clone was picked up one time. V is TRBV11-2 and J is TRBJ2-4, with D perhaps being TRBD1 or TRBD2 (6 bases each). CDR1 and CDR2 from the germline V gene are SGHAT and FQNNGV. V gave up 5 bases and J gave up 3 bases, with 14 bases separating them. The CDR3 is made up of 15 amino acids. The DNA for the CDR3 is TGTGCCAGCAGCGAGGGGGGCAAAGGCAAAAACATTCAGTACTTC. It specifies CASSEGGKGKNIQYF.

The chain links TRBV7-6 to TRBJ1-6; D is possibly TRBD1 (5 bases). Germline V gene lookup returns CDR1 SGHVS and CDR2 FNYEAQ. The CDR3 length is 17 residues. The ends were cut back, 1 base at V and 8 bases at J, with 18 bases in the middle. CDR3 sequence reads: CASSLGARGRADSPLHF. For the CDR3, the DNA is TGTGCCAGCAGCTTAGGTGCAAGGGGTCGGGCTGATTCACCCCTCCACTTT.

The V gene is TRBV6-5, the J gene TRBJ1-4; possibly TRBD1 for D (5 bases). Trimming shortened V by 9 bases and J by 4 bases, and 15 bases separated the two germline ends. CDR1 is MNHEY, CDR2 SVGAGI, per germline. This CDR3 has 14 residues. The CDR3 DNA is TGTGCCAGTTGGAGACAGAGGCTTAATGAAAAACTGTTTTTT. Translating gives CASWRQRLNEKLFF.

The chain couples TRBV5-1 to TRBJ2-2; D unresolved. Germline CDR1 reads SGHRS; CDR2 reads YFSETQ. The CDR3 extends over 14 amino acids. The V gene lost 3 bases and the J gene lost 1 base, with 7 bases spanning the gap. The CDR3 reads CASSSDWNTGELFF. The CDR3 region has the DNA TGCGCCAGCAGCTCAGACTGGAACACCGGGGAGCTGTTTTTT.

V usage is TRBV4-2 and J usage is TRBJ1-1, with D perhaps TRBD1 (5 bases). Germline CDR1 and CDR2: LGHNA and YNFKEQ. This CDR3 has 14 amino acids. With 3 bases removed from V and 6 bases from J, the gap between germline ends came to 14 bases. The CDR3 region is CASSHQGGAAEAFF. The CDR3 DNA is TGTGCCAGCAGCCACCAGGGTGGGGCTGCTGAAGCTTTCTTT.

The rearrangement joins TRBV2 to TRBJ2-5, with D possibly matching TRBD1 (5 bases). TRBJ2-7 matches the DNA end more closely, so the J call is doubtful. The CDR3 has 14 amino acids. The V gene's germline CDR1 is SNHLY and CDR2 FYNNEI. The CDR3 spells CASSVLVRASEQYF. CDR3 in DNA: TGTGCCAGCAGTGTGTTAGTCAGGGCTTCCGAGCAGTACTTC.

The chain combines TRBV6-6 with TRBJ1-1; the D gene is possibly TRBD1 (5 bases). Looked up from germline, CDR1 is MNHNY and CDR2 is SVGAGI (reference sequence). The CDR3 contains 15 residues. V was trimmed by 8 bases and J by 8 bases, leaving 24 bases between them. CDR3 protein: CASSSPGAGRAEAFF. CDR3 sequence (DNA): TGTGCCAGCTCCTCCCCCGGGGCAGGTAGGGCCGAAGCTTTCTTT.